This TCR beta chain derives from a study of CD8 T cells in Susac syndrome. The wider study: Patients with Susac syndrome had blood drawn and were at that point therapy-naive, on corticosteroids, or on intravenous immunoglobulin alone.

V was clipped by 4 bases and J by 2 bases, with 15 bases between them. CDR1 and CDR2 from the germline V gene are SGHVS and FQNEAQ. The CDR3 is 15 amino acids. Reverse transcription of roughly 0.5 to 1 ug RNA was carried out with random hexamers. Amplification of TCR beta CDR3 was carried out by immunoSEQ multiplex PCR, which covered 54 Vbeta and 13 Jbeta segments. From the immunoSEQ multiplex PCR reads, TCRdb called clonotypes with MiXCR, one entry per CDR3 protein. The sample carries 160,000 or so distinct CDR3 sequences, approximately 94% recorded once. As judged by recently defined diagnostic criteria, patients with Susac syndrome had definite or probable disease. TEMRA cells were enriched by FACS, and CD4+ and CD8+ T cells were negatively isolated.

The specimen was CD4+ T cells from PBMCs. The TCR sequence derives from a human donor with Susac syndrome. The chain couples TRBV7-8 to TRBJ2-7; D call uncertain. Written as DNA, the CDR3 is TGTGCCAGCAGCTCCCTAGAGACCCAAGCCTACGAGCAGTACTTC. Residues: CASSSLETQAYEQYF.